A selection of T cell receptor beta chains follows, all from one sample in a study of blood T cell repertoires in COVID-19. Using immunoSEQ multiplex PCR, the repertoire was profiled, and TCRdb retains in-frame clones only, with some absent. Here the sample spans 150,000 to 200,000 clones, around 86% being singletons. Material for sequencing was peripheral blood. These TCRs come from a woman in her 70s with COVID-19, enrolled during active disease. Both conserved end residues are part of each CDR3. The order of the fields is V gene, clone size, CDR3 protein. Clone size, where shown, is once, few, many, or a class for clones that have expanded.

V: TRBV9
size: .
CDR3: CASSVETSSYNEQFF

V: TRBV14
size: few
CDR3: CASSFTRLNEQFF

V: TRBV18
size: .
CDR3: CASSPGAGGPGEQYF

V: TRBV24-1
size: .
CDR3: CATQGPKETQYF

V: TRBV9
size: few
CDR3: CASSVEETGGTEAFF

V: TRBV20-1
size: .
CDR3: CSASIEINQPQHF

V: TRBV10-3
size: .
CDR3: CAIRLAGVDEQFF

V: TRBV30
size: .
CDR3: CAWSPTGFEQYF

V: TRBV20-1
size: .
CDR3: CSVYRVSEAFF

V: TRBV5-1
size: .
CDR3: CASSLGSRTSGSNEQFF

V: TRBV3-1/TRBV3-2
size: .
CDR3: CASSRWGEPNEQFF

V: TRBV24-1
size: .
CDR3: CATSGARGQDGYTF

V: TRBV2
size: .
CDR3: CASSRQDSTEAFF

V: TRBV28
size: .
CDR3: CASSSGGQGEKLFF

V: TRBV7-2
size: .
CDR3: CASSSNRGEVGYTF

V: TRBV28
size: .
CDR3: CASISVSNQPQHF

V: TRBV7-9
size: .
CDR3: CASSFGGELFF

V: TRBV19
size: .
CDR3: CASSPSTDTQYF

V: TRBV28
size: .
CDR3: CASSLHTDTQYTF

V: TRBV12-5
size: few
CDR3: CASGSGPTSANTGELFF

V: TRBV29-1
size: .
CDR3: CSVLRGGYTF

V: TRBV7-8
size: .
CDR3: CASSIPSTAGAGELFF

V: TRBV6-5
size: .
CDR3: CAIWGGTGFGYTF

V: TRBV5-1
size: .
CDR3: CASSLGGTSLYNEQFF

V: TRBV4-1
size: .
CDR3: CASRPATGGANIQYF

V: TRBV24-1
size: .
CDR3: CATSDVGTGEGNEQFF

V: TRBV30
size: .
CDR3: CAWSRGQGGEQYF

V: TRBV14
size: .
CDR3: CASSRGDLNNSPLHF

V: TRBV3-1/TRBV3-2
size: .
CDR3: CASSQESDPAAGLDIHEQYF

V: TRBV5-6
size: .
CDR3: CASTLLGHQSSYNSPLHF

V: TRBV30
size: .
CDR3: CAWSVPGTGFEKLFF

V: TRBV4-2
size: .
CDR3: CASSQDEVTGPGANYGYTF

V: TRBV30
size: .
CDR3: CAWSDGRQGRQPQHF

V: TRBV29-1
size: .
CDR3: CSVGPSGRTDTQYF

V: TRBV9
size: .
CDR3: CASSDPDRGNTEAFF

V: TRBV28
size: .
CDR3: CATLGREVYGYTF

V: TRBV7-9
size: once
CDR3: CASSFPRDSLADEQYF

V: TRBV7-7
size: .
CDR3: CASSFTGTGETQYF

V: TRBV28
size: .
CDR3: CASSLVGGYGYTF

V: TRBV7-8
size: few
CDR3: CASSLGFRGIQETQYF

V: TRBV28
size: .
CDR3: CASSLGTGDTDTQYF

V: TRBV10-3
size: .
CDR3: CAIIQSGGGPGYNEQFF

V: TRBV6-5
size: once
CDR3: CASTSNVGNSPLHF

V: TRBV7-2
size: .
CDR3: CASSTQYNEQFF

V: TRBV5-1
size: .
CDR3: CASRTTGGRTDTQYF

V: TRBV5-6
size: .
CDR3: CASSLRVTSAQETQYF

V: TRBV19
size: once
CDR3: CASSILGGANEQFF

V: TRBV18
size: .
CDR3: CASSPLGGDTEAFF

V: TRBV24-1
size: once
CDR3: CATTHKWDREAGELFF

V: TRBV2
size: .
CDR3: CASSDNRPYGYTF

V: TRBV20-1
size: once
CDR3: CSASRPSGSYEQYF

V: TRBV9
size: few
CDR3: CASSVGRGLADSGTQYF

V: TRBV7-2
size: .
CDR3: CASSSFYEQYF

V: TRBV28
size: .
CDR3: CAAKQGAGNTIYF

V: TRBV30
size: .
CDR3: CAWSKPGVYTEAFF

V: TRBV3-1/TRBV3-2
size: once
CDR3: CASSEGVTGNTIYF